Below are 20 T cell receptor beta chains sequenced from a single sample in a study of blood T cell repertoires in COVID-19. Assay: immunoSEQ multiplex PCR; the TCRdb copy retains only in-frame clones and omits some. The sample carries about 25,000 clones, about 89% recorded once. Material: peripheral blood. The receptors come from a man aged 70 or older with active COVID-19.

The V and J genes are TRBV15 and TRBJ2-1, with 12 bases fitting TRBD2. Germline V gene sequence: CDR1 LNHNV, CDR2 YYDKDF (reference sequence). The ends lost 0 bases at V and 2 bases at J; junction bases unmatched: 2. This CDR3 has 17 amino acids. For the CDR3, the DNA is TGTGCCACCAGCAGAGACCCTAGCGGGGGGGCCTACAATGAGCAGTTCTTC. It translates to CATSRDPSGGAYNEQFF.

A note on this clone: One junction end does not reproduce the germline sequence, and a read error may be involved. V gene TRBV5-8 combines with J gene TRBJ1-2; D gene unclear. Germline values: CDR1 SGHTS, CDR2 YDEGEE. This CDR3 contains 13 residues. The CDR3 nucleotides are TGTGCCAGCAGCCCGTGGGAGGGCAGGAGCTCCTACTTC. Amino acids: CASSPWEGRSSYF.

Here the CDR3 DNA reads TGCGCCAGCAGGTTCGGAGGGACGGGAGATACGCAGTATTTT. Protein product: CASRFGGTGDTQYF. The gene calls are TRBV5-1 and TRBJ2-3, with D tentatively TRBD2 (6 bases). This CDR3 spans 14 amino acids. Trimming shortened V by 5 bases and J by 5 bases, and 15 bases separated the two germline ends. Per germline, CDR1 SGHRS and CDR2 YFSETQ.

The chain recombines TRBV6-5 with TRBJ1-2, with TRBD1 as a possible D gene (5 bases). Trimming took off 5 bases at V and 4 bases at J, with 14 bases between the two ends. CDR1 is MNHEY, CDR2 SVGAGI, per germline. The CDR3 consists of 14 residues. The CDR3 DNA follows: TGTGCCAGCAGTCCTGTCCAGGGAGGCTATGGCTACACCTTC. Translation gives CASSPVQGGYGYTF.

The V gene is TRBV6-5, the J gene TRBJ2-2; 14 bases match TRBD2. This CDR3 region has 15 residues. CDR1 and CDR2 from the germline V gene are MNHEY and SVGAGI. The junction had 3 bases not matched to a gene; V was cut back by 7 bases and J by 5 bases. The CDR3 coding sequence is TGTGCCAGCATGAGGACTAGCGGGGGGACCGGGGAGCTGTTTTTT. As protein: CASMRTSGGTGELFF.

This chain links TRBV28 with TRBJ2-5, with D perhaps TRBD2 (5 bases). Trimming shortened V by 3 bases and J by 3 bases, and 17 bases separated the two germline ends. The CDR3 has 16 amino acids. Germline CDR1 is MDHEN and CDR2 is SYDVKM. CDR3 residues: CASSFGPGQEEETQYF. The CDR3 DNA is TGTGCCAGCAGTTTTGGTCCGGGTCAGGAGGAAGAGACCCAGTACTTC.

CDR3 amino acids: CASSLAGQSYSYNEQFF. The CDR3 nucleotides are TGCGCCAGCAGCTTAGCAGGACAGTCCTACTCCTACAATGAGCAGTTCTTC. The chain uses TRBV5-1 and TRBJ2-1, with a weak D call TRBD1 (6 bases). Trimming shortened V by 2 bases and J by 0 bases, and 15 bases separated the two germline ends. Per the germline V gene, CDR1 is SGHRS and CDR2 is YFSETQ. CDR3 length equals 17 residues.

CDR3 in amino acids: CASSEQGGTDTQYF. CDR3 in DNA: TGTGCCAGCAGTGAGCAGGGGGGCACAGATACGCAGTATTTT. The V gene is TRBV2, the J gene TRBJ2-3, with TRBD1 identical over 7 bases. J lost 1 base, V lost 3 bases, and 1 base had no gene match. Per germline, CDR1 SNHLY and CDR2 FYNNEI. The CDR3 is 14 amino acids.

This clone was recorded once. The CDR3 reads CASSIPREWGRRGYTF. The CDR3 DNA is TGTGCCAGTAGTATACCCCGGGAGTGGGGCCGGCGGGGCTACACCTTC. This chain uses TRBV19 with TRBJ1-2; maybe TRBD1 (5 bases). This CDR3 has 16 residues. The V gene lost 2 bases and the J gene lost 8 bases, with 21 bases spanning the gap. In germline, CDR1 is LNHDA, CDR2 SQIVND (reference sequence).

The chain links TRBV4-3 to TRBJ1-6; 7 positions agree with TRBD1. CDR1 is LGHNA, CDR2 YSLEER, per germline. V lost 6 bases to trimming and J lost 6 bases; unmatched junction nucleotides: 8. The CDR3 loop spans 15 amino acids. CDR3 loop: CASRQGTEVNSPLHF. DNA for the CDR3: TGCGCCAGCAGGCAGGGGACAGAGGTTAATTCACCCCTCCACTTT.

The chain carries TRBV9 and TRBJ2-1; no definite D call. The CDR3 covers 14 residues. CDR1 and CDR2 (germline): SGDLS, YYNGEE. Trimming shortened V by 7 bases and J by 6 bases, and 17 bases separated the two germline ends. CDR3 sequence (DNA): TGTGCCAGCGGGTTACGGGTTTCGGGCAATGAGCAGTTCTTC. Encoded protein: CASGLRVSGNEQFF.

The chain combines TRBV19 with TRBJ2-3; D possibly corresponds to TRBD2 (5 bases). This CDR3 contains 14 residues. Germline CDR1 and CDR2: LNHDA and SQIVND (reference sequence). Trimming left V 5 bases short and J 1 base short, with 10 bases between. In DNA form, the CDR3 reads TGTGCCAGTAGTCCTAGCATTCGCACAGATACGCAGTATTTT. Amino acid sequence: CASSPSIRTDTQYF. The whole variable domain, remainder taken from reference TRBV19 and TRBJ2-3, is DGGITQSPKYLFRKEGQNVTLSCEQNLNHDAMYWYRQDPGQGLRLIYYSQIVNDFQKGDIAEGYSVSREKKESFPLTVTSAQKNPTAFYLCASSPSIRTDTQYFGPGTRLTVL.

The rearrangement links TRBV29-1 to TRBJ2-7; TRBD1 matches at 8 bases. V lost 6 bases, J lost 5 bases, and 6 bases stayed unmatched. CDR3 size: 12 residues. In germline, CDR1 is SQVTM, CDR2 ANQGSEA. The CDR3 region has the DNA TGCAGCGTATACGACAGGGGAAACGAGCAGTACTTC. The encoded protein is CSVYDRGNEQYF.

The chain is built from TRBV7-8 and TRBJ2-3; the match to TRBD1 covers 9 bases. V was clipped by 5 bases and J by 5 bases; unmatched bases: 5. This CDR3 spans 14 amino acids. Per the germline V gene, CDR1 is SGHVS and CDR2 is FQNEAQ. The CDR3 region has the DNA TGTGCCAGCAGCCGCACAGGGGGCGTAGATACGCAGTATTTT. Translating gives CASSRTGGVDTQYF. The whole variable domain, remainder taken from reference TRBV7-8 and TRBJ2-3, is GAGVSQSPRYKVAKRGQDVALRCDPISGHVSLFWYQQALGQGPEFLTYFQNEAQLDKSGLPSDRFFAERPEGSVSTLKIQRTQQEDSAVYLCASSRTGGVDTQYFGPGTRLTVL.

This sequence joins TRBV3-1 (or the pseudogene TRBV3-2) and TRBJ1-1, with 7 bases identical to TRBD1. The germline V gene has CDR1 LGHDT and CDR2 YNNKEL (reference sequence). V gave up 5 bases and J gave up 7 bases; unmatched junction bases: 7. The CDR3 length is 13 residues. This CDR3 is CASSRTGVLEAFF. The CDR3 coding sequence is TGTGCCAGCAGCAGAACAGGGGTCCTTGAAGCTTTCTTT.

The rearrangement joins TRBV16 to TRBJ2-1, with 10 bases aligning to TRBD1. The CDR3 runs to 16 residues. The germline CDR1 and CDR2 sequences are KGHSY and FQNENV. Germline trimming cut 2 bases from V and 6 bases from J; bases unmatched to any gene: 7. The CDR3 protein is CASSQARDRGPNEQFF. The CDR3 region has the DNA TGTGCCAGCAGCCAAGCAAGGGACAGGGGTCCCAATGAGCAGTTCTTC.

The chain uses TRBV11-2 and TRBJ1-1; D is uncertain. The germline CDR1 and CDR2 sequences are SGHAT and FQNNGV. This CDR3 contains 12 residues. V was cut by 6 bases and J by 6 bases, with 11 bases left in between. The CDR3 here is CASRRTAPEAFF. The DNA of the CDR3 is TGTGCCAGCAGGCGTACAGCCCCTGAAGCTTTCTTT. The full variable domain, rest sourced from reference TRBV11-2 and TRBJ1-1, is EAGVAQSPRYKIIEKRQSVAFWCNPISGHATLYWYQQILGQGPKLLIQFQNNGVVDDSQLPKDRFSAERLKGVDSTLKIQPAKLEDSAVYLCASRRTAPEAFFGQGTRLTVV.

The chain combines TRBV5-5 with TRBJ2-2; tentative D call: TRBD1 (5 bases). Germline CDR1 SGHKS, CDR2 YYEKEE (reference sequence). V was trimmed by 3 bases and J by 5 bases, leaving 8 bases between them. The CDR3 runs to 13 residues. CDR3 bases: TGTGCCAGCAGCTCGACAGAAACCGGGGAGCTGTTTTTT. As protein: CASSSTETGELFF.

The V gene is TRBV5-4, the J gene TRBJ2-5; 12 bases are shared with TRBD2. With V trimmed by 2 bases and J by 3 bases, 5 bases remained unmatched. This CDR3 spans 16 amino acids. Germline V gives CDR1 SGHNT, CDR2 YYREEE (reference sequence). The chain's CDR3 is CASSLTSGGPEETQYF. The DNA of the CDR3 is TGTGCCAGCAGCTTAACTAGCGGGGGGCCGGAAGAGACCCAGTACTTC.

J is TRBJ2-7 and V is TRBV5-1, with 7 bases fitting TRBD2. V lost 5 bases, J lost 7 bases, and 3 bases stayed unmatched. Germline V gives CDR1 SGHRS, CDR2 YFSETQ. There are 11 residues in the CDR3. The CDR3 region is CASRSGGEQYF. In DNA, the CDR3 is TGCGCCAGCAGATCGGGGGGAGAGCAGTACTTC.